These T cell receptor beta chains were read from a single sample in a study of response to subunit inactivated influenza vaccine. TCRdb re-called the RT-PCR reads through MiXCR, storing one row per CDR3 protein. The table shows some 550,000 distinct CDR3 sequences, with less than 25% occurring only once. Another study also made use of these data, one on T cells expressing NK-cell markers.

The material sequenced was CD4+ T cells sorted from PBMCs, taken 11 to 12 days after vaccination. The receptors stem from a man in his forties or fifties who received an inactivated influenza vaccine. The CDR3 runs from the conserved cysteine through the conserved F or W. The D gene is left open where the match is weak. Size tells how often a clone was seen (once, few, many) or the class of an expanded clone, and some rows leave it out.

J,V,D,size,DNA,CDR3
TRBJ2-6,TRBV3-1,-,-,TGTGCCAGCAGCCAACAGGGTGGTGGGGCCAACGTCCTGACTTTC,CASSQQGGGANVLTF
TRBJ2-5,TRBV29-1,TRBD2,many,TGCAGCGTTGGAGGAGCGGGAGGGGGACAGACCCAGTACTTC,CSVGGAGGGQTQYF
TRBJ1-5,TRBV10-3,-,few,TGTGCCATCAGTGGCGGACAGCATCAGCCCCAGCATTTT,CAISGGQHQPQHF
TRBJ1-4,TRBV28,-,-,TGTGCCAGCAGTTTACTCAAGGGTGGGCGTGAAAAACTGTTTTTT,CASSLLKGGREKLFF
TRBJ2-5,TRBV4-1,TRBD2,-,TGCGCCAGCAGCCACCAACTAGCGGGGGGGCGGGAGACCCAGTACTTC,CASSHQLAGGRETQYF
TRBJ2-3,TRBV6-1,-,once,TGTGCCAGCAGCCGCGTCAGGACCGGAGATACGCAGTATTTT,CASSRVRTGDTQYF
TRBJ2-2,TRBV7-2,-,few,TGTGCCAGCAGCTTAGCTCGGGTGGCCGGGGAGCTGTTTTTT,CASSLARVAGELFF
TRBJ2-4,TRBV20-1,-,few,TGCAGTGCAGCGAGTCGAGCCAAAAACATTCAGTACTTC,CSAASRAKNIQYF
TRBJ2-1,TRBV21-1,-,-,TGTGCCAGCAGCAAAGTGGTTAGCGGGAGCGATGAGCAGTTCTTC,CASSKVVSGSDEQFF
TRBJ2-7,TRBV20-1,TRBD1,-,TGCAGTGCTAGAGATGGTGCAGGGGGCTCCTACGAGCAGTACTTC,CSARDGAGGSYEQYF
TRBJ2-7,TRBV7-2,-,once,TGTGCCAGCAGCCTCCTTGCCGGACAAGAGCAGTACTTC,CASSLLAGQEQYF
TRBJ2-2,TRBV15,-,few,TGTGCCACCAGCAGGACTGTTCCTACCGGGGAGCTGTTTTTT,CATSRTVPTGELFF
TRBJ1-2,TRBV28,-,few,TGTGCCAGCAGCCCATCGGAGAACTATGGCTACACCTTC,CASSPSENYGYTF
TRBJ2-1,TRBV4-3,TRBD2,-,TGCGCCAGCAGCCACACTAGCGGGAGGGCCTCCGCGGTGCAGTTCTTC,CASSHTSGRASAVQFF
TRBJ2-7,TRBV20-1,-,few,TGCAGTGCTAGAGATCCGCGGGCCGCCGAGCAGTACTTC,CSARDPRAAEQYF
TRBJ1-4,TRBV20-1,-,few,TGCAGTGCTAGGAGGCCCGATAATGAAAAACTGTTTTTT,CSARRPDNEKLFF
TRBJ2-4,TRBV6-2/TRBV6-3,-,once,TGTGCCAGCAGCCGACTGGGGGAAGGAAACATTCAGTACTTC,CASSRLGEGNIQYF
TRBJ2-5,TRBV9,TRBD2,-,TGTGCCAGCAGCGTTGGGACTAGCAGAGAGACCCAGTACTTC,CASSVGTSRETQYF
TRBJ2-6,TRBV5-1,-,-,TGCGCCAGCAGCTTGGCCCGCGGCTCAGAAGCTTCTGGGGCCAACGTCCTGACTTTC,CASSLARGSEASGANVLTF
TRBJ2-3,TRBV10-3,TRBD1,many,TGTGCCATCAGTGCTGGCGTGACAGGGGGTATGGATACGCAGTATTTT,CAISAGVTGGMDTQYF
TRBJ2-7,TRBV20-1,TRBD2,-,TGCAGTGCTAGCCCAATGAGCGGGGTTAACTACGAGCAGTACTTC,CSASPMSGVNYEQYF
TRBJ2-1,TRBV4-2,TRBD2,-,TGTGCCAGCAGCCAAGACCCTCCTAGCGGGGGGTTGCGTGAGCAGTTCTTC,CASSQDPPSGGLREQFF
TRBJ2-3,TRBV6-5,TRBD2,-,TGTGCCAGCAGACTGGGACTAGCAGAAACTAGCACAGATACGCAGTATTTT,CASRLGLAETSTDTQYF
TRBJ2-1,TRBV9,TRBD1,-,TGTGCCAGCGGCCAGACAGGGAGCAATGAGCAGTTCTTC,CASGQTGSNEQFF
TRBJ1-2,TRBV29-1,-,few,TGCAGCGTTGACAGGCTGGGCTATGGCTACACCTTC,CSVDRLGYGYTF
TRBJ2-1,TRBV9,-,few,TGTGCCAGCAGCGTAGGGCCGGGTACCTACAATGAGCAGTTCTTC,CASSVGPGTYNEQFF
TRBJ2-2,TRBV6-1,-,few,TGTGCCATCTGGGGAGGAGCCGTCGGCGGGGAGCTGTTTTTT,CAIWGGAVGGELFF
TRBJ2-5,TRBV2,-,-,TGTGCCAGCAGTGCGGGGGCGGACCAGTACTTC,CASSAGADQYF
TRBJ2-7,TRBV10-2,-,few,TGCGCCACCGGACCTATTAGGGAAACCGGGGCCTACGAGCAGTACTTC,CATGPIRETGAYEQYF
TRBJ2-3,TRBV20-1,TRBD2,-,TGCAGTGCTAGGAGGCGACTAGCGGGAAACACAGATACGCAGTATTTT,CSARRRLAGNTDTQYF
TRBJ2-5,TRBV14,-,-,TGTGCCAGCAGTGGATCGGGGCAGACCCAGTACTTC,CASSGSGQTQYF
TRBJ1-4,TRBV7-6,-,few,TGTGCCAGCAGCGCCGGGACTTTAGGGGAAAAACTGTTTTTT,CASSAGTLGEKLFF
TRBJ1-5,TRBV2,-,-,TGTGCCAGCAGTGGCCAGTCTTATAGCAATCAGCCCCAGCATTTT,CASSGQSYSNQPQHF
TRBJ1-2,TRBV6-1,-,few,TGTGCCAGCAGACTAAATTGGGGGGCGGATGGCTACACCTTC,CASRLNWGADGYTF
TRBJ2-7,TRBV5-1,TRBD2,few,TGCGCCAGCAGCGGTAGCGGGAGTGAGAATGAGCAGTACTTC,CASSGSGSENEQYF
TRBJ2-1,TRBV5-1,-,-,TGCGCCAGCAGCCTAGAAATCGGGCTCAATGAGCAGTTCTTC,CASSLEIGLNEQFF
TRBJ2-1,TRBV12-3/TRBV12-4,TRBD2,few,TGTGCCAGCAGTCCGACTAGCGGGAAATTGGAGCAGTTCTTC,CASSPTSGKLEQFF
TRBJ2-7,TRBV20-1,-,many,TGCAGTGCTGAAAAATACTCAAAAGCCGTGTCCTACGAGCAGTACTTC,CSAEKYSKAVSYEQYF
TRBJ1-1,TRBV12-3/TRBV12-4,-,few,TGTGCCAGCAGTTTTGGGGGGGGTGATGAAGCTTTCTTT,CASSFGGGDEAFF
TRBJ2-2,TRBV9,-,-,TGTGCCAGCGGCGAGGGTGGGAGAGGTACCGGGGAGCTGTTTTTT,CASGEGGRGTGELFF
TRBJ2-7,TRBV7-2,-,-,TGTGCCAGCAGCGGTCCCCTGGATGAGCAGTACTTC,CASSGPLDEQYF
TRBJ2-3,TRBV28,TRBD1,few,TGTGCCAGCGGCCGGCCCCAGGGGGCCACAGATACGCAGTATTTT,CASGRPQGATDTQYF
TRBJ2-3,TRBV29-1,-,many,TGCAGCGTTGGGCTCAGGGTGGGCACAGATACGCAGTATTTT,CSVGLRVGTDTQYF
TRBJ2-1,TRBV10-3,TRBD2,-,TGTGCCATCAGGAAGACTAGCGGAGCCTACAATGAGCAGTTCTTC,CAIRKTSGAYNEQFF